This T cell receptor (beta chain) is drawn from a study of early stage breast cancer tumors. Study at large: Of some 17 invasive breast tumors, about a dozen were hormone receptor-positive, HER2-negative. Among around 12 ER+/PR+/HER2- tumors, eight were ductal, four lobular.

CDR1 is SGHTA and CDR2 is FQGTGA in the germline V gene. The CDR3 has 13 residues. Concerning this clone itself: Antigen: not known. One end of the junction fails to match germline, which may point to a read error.

Sequenced by immunoSEQ multiplex PCR; TCRdb stores in-frame clones only, minus some. The sample lists about 29,000 clones; approximately 85% were seen once. Whole-study findings and limits: Blood repertoires resembled normal breast more than tumor. Enriched TCRB sequences shared across patients were mostly commonly generated sequences.

The chain recombines TRBV7-3 with TRBJ1-1; unclear D gene. The specimen was blood. The sequence derives from a person between 50 and 60 years old with breast cancer. CDR3 DNA sequence: TGTGCCAGCAGCCTAACAATGAACACTGAAGCTTTCTTT. This codes for CASSLTMNTEAFF. Using reference TRBV7-3 and TRBJ1-1 for the parts outside the CDR3, the full variable domain is GAGVSQTPSNKVTEKGKYVELRCDPISGHTALYWYRQSLGQGPEFLIYFQGTGAADDSGLPNDRFFAVRPEGSVSTLKIQRTERGDSAVYLCASSLTMNTEAFFGQGTRLTVV.